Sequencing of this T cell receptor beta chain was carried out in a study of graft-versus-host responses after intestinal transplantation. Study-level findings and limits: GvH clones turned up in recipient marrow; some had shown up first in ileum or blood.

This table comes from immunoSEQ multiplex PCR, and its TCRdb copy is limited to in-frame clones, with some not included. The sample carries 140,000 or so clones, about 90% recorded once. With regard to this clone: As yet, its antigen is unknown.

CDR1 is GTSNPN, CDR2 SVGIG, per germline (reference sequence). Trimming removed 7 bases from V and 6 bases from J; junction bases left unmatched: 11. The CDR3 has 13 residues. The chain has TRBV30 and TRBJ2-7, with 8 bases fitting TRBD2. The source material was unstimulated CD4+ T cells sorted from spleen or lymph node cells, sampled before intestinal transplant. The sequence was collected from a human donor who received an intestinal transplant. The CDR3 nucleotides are TGTGCCTCAGAACCGGGGGGGCTGGGCGAGCAGTACTTC. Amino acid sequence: CASEPGGLGEQYF.